This T cell receptor (beta chain) was identified in a study of blood T cell repertoires in COVID-19. Study details: Sites across the United States, Italy and Spain contributed samples from acute and convalescent COVID-19. T cells, B-cell-depleted T cells, or PBMCs supplied cDNA or gDNA.

The ends were cut back, 3 bases at V and 5 bases at J, with 11 bases in the middle. Germline CDR1 is LNHDA and CDR2 is SQIVND (reference sequence). The CDR3 has 14 amino acids. In the original analysis: From reference gene primer amplification, estimates of nucleated cell counts were derived. Libraries were prepared by immunoSEQ multiplex PCR; TCRdb keeps only in-frame clonotypes and omits some of them. The D gene and trimming were derived from the DNA, and the V and J assignments and clone size from that table. The sample contains roughly 89,000 clones, 70% to 90% of which appear only once. This clone was counted between two and nine times.

This TCR came from a woman over 75 with acute or convalescent COVID-19. Sequencing was performed on peripheral blood. This chain uses TRBV19 with TRBJ1-5; no definite D call. CDR3 DNA: TGTGCCAGTAGTATTGTCCAGGCCTATCAGCCCCAGCATTTT. As protein: CASSIVQAYQPQHF.